Each of the 29 T cell receptor beta chains below was sequenced from the same sample in a study of T-cell reconstitution after alpha-beta-depleted transplantation in children. Library preparation (for TCRbeta) was performed with unique molecular identifiers. TCRdb reanalysed the PCR reads using MiXCR and keeps one entry per CDR3 protein. This table has 250,000 to 400,000 distinct CDR3 sequences, approximately 23% appearing once. Sequenced material: PBMCs, mostly from graft donor cells, taken 180 days after TCRalphabeta/CD19-depleted stem cell transplant. The receptors derive from a male patient aged 10 to 17 who had a stem cell transplant for acute lymphoblastic leukemia, so the T cells may come from the graft donor.

This chain links TRBV12-3 or TRBV12-4 with TRBJ2-3; no reliable D call. The CDR3 is 14 amino acids. The V and J ends lost 4 bases and 2 bases respectively, with 10 bases between them. The CDR3 region is CASSSARHTDTQYF. The CDR3 DNA sequence: TGTGCCAGCAGTTCGGCCCGACACACAGATACGCAGTATTTT.

The chain employs TRBV6-1 and TRBJ2-1, with 9 positions matching TRBD1. J lost 4 bases, V lost 8 bases, and 12 bases had no gene match. CDR1 is MNHNS and CDR2 is SASEGT in the germline V gene. The CDR3 loop spans 16 amino acids. The CDR3 loop is CASCCSGTGLYNEQFF. CDR3 DNA sequence: TGTGCCAGCTGCTGCAGTGGGACAGGGCTATACAATGAGCAGTTCTTC.

The chain couples TRBV12-3 or TRBV12-4 to TRBJ2-2, with D unresolved. The CDR3 covers 12 residues. Trimming shortened V by 6 bases and J by 3 bases, and 5 bases separated the two germline ends. The CDR3 loop is CASRFDTGELFF. The CDR3 DNA follows: TGTGCCAGCAGATTTGACACCGGGGAGCTGTTTTTT.

The rearrangement uses TRBV20-1 and TRBJ2-3; D gene ambiguous. CDR1 and CDR2 from the germline V gene are DFQATT and SNEGSKA (reference sequence). V gave up 3 bases and J gave up 7 bases, with 5 bases separating them. The length of the CDR3 is 10 residues. The CDR3 sequence is CSASVNTQYF. The CDR3 nucleotides read TGCAGTGCTAGTGTCAATACGCAGTATTTT.

There are many counts of this clonotype. The chain combines TRBV10-3 with TRBJ2-7; 7 bases line up with TRBD1. J was trimmed by 0 bases and V by 10 bases; bases with no gene match: 9. Germline V lookup: CDR1 ENHRY, CDR2 SYGVKD. CDR3 length equals 14 residues. This CDR3 is CATRDRVSSYEQYF. For the CDR3, the DNA is TGTGCCACCCGGGACAGAGTTTCCTCCTACGAGCAGTACTTC.

This clonotype has ten or more counts. The chain combines TRBV7-6 with TRBJ2-1; a possible D gene is TRBD1 (5 bases). The CDR3 runs 16 residues. CDR1 and CDR2 from the germline V gene are SGHVS and FNYEAQ. The ends were cut back, 2 bases at V and 8 bases at J, with 19 bases in the middle. CDR3 residues: CASSLQGWKGGDEQFF. As DNA, the CDR3 is TGTGCCAGCAGCTTACAGGGCTGGAAGGGTGGGGATGAGCAGTTCTTC.

The CDR3 region has the DNA TGCAGCGTTGCGACTAGCGAAATCTACGAGCAGTACTTC. Protein product: CSVATSEIYEQYF. The chain is built from TRBV29-1 and TRBJ2-7, with 8 nucleotides matching TRBD2. The ends lost 4 bases at V and 3 bases at J; junction bases unmatched: 5. Germline CDR1 reads SQVTM; CDR2 reads ANQGSEA. The length of the CDR3 is 13 residues.

This clonotype was observed a few times. The chain combines TRBV5-6 with TRBJ1-5; 10 positions match TRBD1. CDR1 SGHDT and CDR2 YYEEEE come from the germline V gene. With V trimmed by 0 bases and J by 0 bases, 3 bases remained unmatched. The CDR3 has 17 amino acids. CDR3 coding DNA: TGTGCCAGCAGCTTGGCGGGACAGGGGCTTAGCAATCAGCCCCAGCATTTT. Its protein product is CASSLAGQGLSNQPQHF. Based on the CDR3 plus reference TRBV5-6 and TRBJ1-5, the full variable domain is DAGVTQSPTHLIKTRGQQVTLRCSPKSGHDTVSWYQQALGQGPQFIFQYYEEEERQRGNFPDRFSGHQFPNYSSELNVNALLLGDSALYLCASSLAGQGLSNQPQHFGDGTRLSIL.

This clonotype was counted only a few times. This chain connects TRBV20-1 to TRBJ2-7, with 9 bases that match TRBD2. The CDR3 is 14 residues long. The ends lost 5 bases at V and 7 bases at J; junction bases unmatched: 12. Germline-derived CDR1 and CDR2 are DFQATT and SNEGSKA (reference sequence). The CDR3 region has the DNA TGCAGTGCTGAAGGCGGGAGGGCCTTCTTTGAGCAGTACTTC. Protein: CSAEGGRAFFEQYF.

This clonotype was recorded a few times. The rearrangement links TRBV7-6 to TRBJ2-1; the D gene is possibly TRBD2 (5 bases). This CDR3 contains 14 residues. Germline CDR1 SGHVS, CDR2 FNYEAQ. Trimming removed 1 base at V and 8 bases at J, with 12 bases between. The CDR3 DNA is TGTGCCAGCAGCTTAGAATCGAGGGTCGATGAGCAGTTCTTC. Protein: CASSLESRVDEQFF.

Comments on this clonotype: This may arise from a read error, as a much more abundant clone is one base away. The gene calls are TRBV20-1 and TRBJ2-4; no reliable D call. The germline V gene encodes CDR1 DFQATT and CDR2 SNEGSKA (reference sequence). The CDR3 runs 13 residues. The CDR3 reads CSAREIAKNIRYF. DNA of the CDR3: TGCAGTGCTAGAGAGATAGCCAAAAACATTCGGTACTTC.

The V gene is TRBV18, the J gene TRBJ1-5; perhaps TRBD1 as D (6 bases). Germline lookup yields CDR1 KGHSH and CDR2 LQKENI. Deletions cut 8 bases from V and 4 bases from J, with 12 bases between. This CDR3 region has 13 residues. The CDR3 DNA reads as TGTGCCAGCGCTCAGGGGCGAAATCAGCCCCAGCATTTT. Its protein product is CASAQGRNQPQHF.

This clonotype is a singleton in its sample. This chain connects TRBV5-8 to TRBJ1-2; no reliable D call. Trimming took 2 bases from V and 4 from J, leaving 12 bases between them. CDR3 length: 14 amino acids. Per the germline V gene, CDR1 is SGHTS and CDR2 is YDEGEE. In nucleotides, the CDR3 is TGTGCCAGCAGCTTATCTACCTTCACCTATGGCTACACCTTC. The encoded protein is CASSLSTFTYGYTF.

V gene TRBV2 combines with J gene TRBJ2-5; perhaps TRBD1 as D (5 bases). This CDR3 has 19 amino acids. Germline CDR1 reads SNHLY; CDR2 reads FYNNEI. Trimming shortened V by 8 bases and J by 5 bases, and 33 bases separated the two germline ends. The CDR3 reads CASCPGGASFLAPRETQYF. CDR3 in DNA: TGTGCCAGCTGTCCAGGTGGGGCCAGCTTCTTGGCCCCCCGGGAGACCCAGTACTTC.

This clonotype showed up just a few times. The chain carries TRBV5-6 and TRBJ2-7; D is perhaps TRBD2 (5 bases). The CDR3 loop spans 13 amino acids. V lost 4 bases, J lost 2 bases, and 10 bases lay in between. Germline V gene sequence: CDR1 SGHDT, CDR2 YYEEEE. For the CDR3, the DNA is TGTGCCAGCAGCAGGAGGTTGGCCTACGAGCAGTACTTC. Residues: CASSRRLAYEQYF.

The chain carries TRBV5-1 and TRBJ2-5; TRBD2 aligns across 9 bases. This CDR3 region has 16 residues. Germline trimming cut 0 bases from V and 4 bases from J; bases unmatched to any gene: 7. From germline, CDR1 is SGHRS and CDR2 YFSETQ. CDR3 protein: CASSLGTAGGVETQYF. The DNA for the CDR3 is TGCGCCAGCAGCTTGGGCACCGCGGGAGGGGTAGAGACCCAGTACTTC.

The genes are TRBV24-1 and TRBJ2-7; 8 bases map to TRBD2. The germline V gene encodes CDR1 KGHDR and CDR2 SFDVKD. The ends lost 9 bases at V and 0 bases at J; junction bases unmatched: 12. The CDR3 length is 16 residues. CDR3 nucleotide sequence: TGTGCCACCCGCCCCCGAGCGGGAGTTTACTCCTACGAGCAGTACTTC. Its protein is CATRPRAGVYSYEQYF.

V gene TRBV5-1 combines with J gene TRBJ2-5; D unclear. Per germline, CDR1 SGHRS and CDR2 YFSETQ. CDR3 length: 14 residues. V gave up 2 bases and J gave up 5 bases, with 13 bases separating them. The chain's CDR3 is CASSLIDLGETQYF. The CDR3 DNA follows: TGCGCCAGCAGCTTAATCGACCTAGGGGAGACCCAGTACTTC. The complete variable domain, with remaining parts taken from reference TRBV5-1 and TRBJ2-5, reads KAGVTQTPRYLIKTRGQQVTLSCSPISGHRSVSWYQQTPGQGLQFLFEYFSETQRNKGNFPGRFSGRQFSNSRSEMNVSTLELGDSALYLCASSLIDLGETQYFGPGTRLLVL.

This clonotype has more than one count but fewer than ten. The chain uses TRBV28 and TRBJ2-1, with no clear D. CDR3 length: 13 amino acids. Trimming stripped 1 base from V and 3 bases from J, with 4 bases between. Germline CDR1 is MDHEN and CDR2 is SYDVKM. This chain's CDR3 is CASSLYHYNEQFF. CDR3 in DNA: TGTGCCAGCAGTTTATACCACTACAATGAGCAGTTCTTC.

The rearrangement joins TRBV7-2 to TRBJ2-4; 7 bases align to TRBD2. This CDR3 region has 14 residues. J lost 7 bases, V lost 1 base, and 4 bases had no gene match. Germline CDR1 is SGHTA and CDR2 is FQGNSA. The CDR3 is CASSLVGRMNIQYF. The CDR3 coding sequence is TGTGCCAGCAGCTTAGTCGGGAGGATGAACATTCAGTACTTC. Drawing the rest from reference TRBV7-2 and TRBJ2-4, the complete variable domain is GAGVSQSPSNKVTEKGKDVELRCDPISGHTALYWYRQSLGQGLEFLIYFQGNSAPDKSGLPSDRFSAERTGGSVSTLTIQRTQQEDSAVYLCASSLVGRMNIQYFGAGTRLSVL.

This clonotype was observed a handful of times. The rearrangement uses TRBV15 and TRBJ2-7; perhaps TRBD1 as D (5 bases). The germline V gene has CDR1 LNHNV and CDR2 YYDKDF (reference sequence). This CDR3 spans 13 amino acids. Trimming pared 3 bases from V and 8 bases from J, leaving 14 bases between. CDR3 amino acids: CATSSTTETQQYF. The CDR3 DNA reads TGTGCCACCAGCAGCACGACAGAAACGCAGCAGTACTTC.

This clonotype was counted only a few times. The V call is TRBV30, the J call TRBJ1-6; TRBD1 matches at 7 bases. CDR1 GTSNPN and CDR2 SVGIG come from the germline V gene (reference sequence). V lost 0 bases, J lost 10 bases, and 3 bases stayed unmatched. CDR3 length: 13 amino acids. CDR3 DNA: TGTGCCTGGAGTGTACAGGGGAACTCACCCCTCCACTTT. Protein sequence: CAWSVQGNSPLHF.

J is TRBJ2-7 and V is TRBV9; D is unresolved. The CDR3 contains 18 residues. Trimming pared 0 bases from V and 0 bases from J, leaving 19 bases between. From germline, CDR1 is SGDLS and CDR2 YYNGEE. The CDR3 sequence is CASSVEGPILPSSYEQYF. For the CDR3, the DNA is TGTGCCAGCAGCGTAGAGGGCCCTATACTTCCGAGCTCCTACGAGCAGTACTTC.

A few counts support this clonotype. The V call is TRBV5-1, the J call TRBJ2-2; no firm D call. This CDR3 is built from 16 residues. The V and J ends lost 2 bases and 0 bases respectively, with 11 bases between them. The V gene's germline CDR1 is SGHRS and CDR2 YFSETQ. The CDR3 DNA is TGCGCCAGCAGCTTCATTTATACAGCGAACACCGGGGAGCTGTTTTTT. It translates to CASSFIYTANTGELFF.

This clonotype was seen a handful of times. The chain is built from TRBV7-2 and TRBJ2-1; no definite D call. CDR1 is SGHTA and CDR2 is FQGNSA in the germline V gene. This CDR3 is built from 14 residues. Trimming took off 1 base at V and 8 bases at J, with 12 bases between the two ends. DNA of the CDR3: TGTGCCAGCAGCTTAGTACGGTACCTTGATGAGCAGTTCTTC. It codes for CASSLVRYLDEQFF.

This clonotype was counted a few times. V gene TRBV21-1 combines with J gene TRBJ2-3; the table's D gene call, TRBD1, was not cross checked with the DNA. TRBV21-1 is a pseudogene. There are 18 residues in the CDR3. CDR3 in amino acids: CASTPGLGHTRSVDTQYF. Here the CDR3 DNA reads TGTGCCAGCACCCCCGGACTGGGGCACACACGGAGCGTCGATACGCAGTATTTT.

V and J are TRBV12-3 or TRBV12-4 and TRBJ1-4, with D unclear. V gave up 5 bases and J gave up 3 bases, with 10 bases separating them. CDR3 length: 14 residues. CDR3 region: CASSPHPSNEKLFF. CDR3 DNA sequence: TGTGCCAGCAGTCCCCATCCCTCTAATGAAAAACTGTTTTTT.

This sequence joins TRBV5-1 and TRBJ2-1; 9 bases agree with TRBD2. The CDR3 length is 16 residues. Germline trimming cut 1 base from V and 9 bases from J; bases unmatched to any gene: 11. Germline V gene data show CDR1 as SGHRS and CDR2 as YFSETQ. The CDR3 bases are TGCGCCAGCAGCTTGTTTGGCGGGAGGGGTACTGCTGAGCAGTTCTTC. The encoded protein is CASSLFGGRGTAEQFF.

Turning to this clonotype: An end of the junction differs from the germline gene, which may be a read error. The chain recombines TRBV5-1 with TRBJ1-1; TRBD1 aligns across 7 bases. CDR3 size: 14 residues. CDR1 and CDR2 from the germline V gene are SGHRS and YFSETQ. CDR3 nucleotide sequence: TGCGCCGGCAGCTTGGGACAGATGAACACTGAAGCTTTCTTT. Encoded protein: CAGSLGQMNTEAFF.